This passage covers 10 T cell receptor beta chains from one sample sequenced in a study of graft-versus-host responses after intestinal transplantation. The repertoire was sequenced with immunoSEQ multiplex PCR; TCRdb's copy has only in-frame clones and lacks some. The sample gives 37,000 or so clones, less than 95% of which show up once; over 2% is in the top ten. The material was PBMCs, obtained around 43 weeks after intestinal transplant. The origin of the receptors is a human patient who received an intestinal transplant, so some T cells may come from the graft donor.

The V and J genes are TRBV12-5 and TRBJ1-1; possibly TRBD1 for D (5 bases). V lost 3 bases and J lost 4, with 12 bases in between. CDR3 size: 14 residues. Germline V gene sequence: CDR1 LGHNT, CDR2 FRNRAP. The CDR3 reads CASGLRTMGTEAFF. CDR3 DNA sequence: TGTGCTAGTGGTTTAAGGACAATGGGCACTGAAGCTTTCTTT.

The chain uses TRBV5-1 and TRBJ2-2; possibly TRBD2 for D (6 bases). Trimming removed 5 bases from V and 2 bases from J, with 16 bases in between. CDR1 and CDR2 (germline): SGHRS, YFSETQ. This CDR3 spans 16 amino acids. The CDR3: CASSPGVAANTGELFF. The CDR3 DNA reads TGCGCCAGCAGTCCCGGGGTAGCGGCAAACACCGGGGAGCTGTTTTTT.

The rearrangement links TRBV28 to TRBJ2-3; 8 positions agree with TRBD2. Germline-derived CDR1 and CDR2 are MDHEN and SYDVKM. The CDR3 runs to 16 residues. Trimming at V came to 6 bases and at J to 2 bases, leaving 10 bases not matched to a gene. DNA for the CDR3: TGTGCCAGCAGCCTTCTCGGGACTAGTCTCACAGATACGCAGTATTTT. Protein sequence: CASSLLGTSLTDTQYF.

V is TRBV6-1 and J is TRBJ2-5; D is possibly TRBD1 (6 bases). Trimming left V 4 bases short and J 4 bases short, with 7 bases between. This CDR3 has 12 residues. CDR1 is MNHNS, CDR2 SASEGT, per germline. The CDR3 DNA reads as TGTGCCAGCAGTGTACAGGGAGAGACCCAGTACTTC. Translating it yields CASSVQGETQYF.

This clone was detected a few times. The chain joins TRBV4-1 to TRBJ1-3, with 10 bases identical to TRBD1. V dropped 0 bases and J dropped 4; count of bases not matched to a gene: 9. The CDR3 covers 18 residues. Germline lookup yields CDR1 MGHRA and CDR2 YSYEKL. Here the CDR3 DNA reads TGCGCCAGCAGCCAAGATGGGCCGGGACAGGGGTACGGAAACACCATATATTTT. The encoded protein is CASSQDGPGQGYGNTIYF.

CDR3 DNA sequence: TGTGCCAGCAAAGGCGACGGGGGTCAGCCCCAGCATTTT. It translates to CASKGDGGQPQHF. This rearrangement joins TRBV6-8 to TRBJ1-5; possible D gene TRBD1, 5 bases. Germline V gene sequence: CDR1 MNHGY, CDR2 SAAAGT. The ends were cut back, 7 bases at V and 6 bases at J, with 13 bases in the middle. The CDR3 is 13 residues long.

J is TRBJ2-2 and V is TRBV6-6; 10 bases line up with TRBD2. V dropped 8 bases and J dropped 5; count of bases not matched to a gene: 8. The CDR3 has 15 residues. The V gene's germline CDR1 is MNHNY and CDR2 SVGAGI (reference sequence). The CDR3 bases are TGTGCCAGCTTTCGAGCGGGGGGGCCAACCGGGGAGCTGTTTTTT. It translates to CASFRAGGPTGELFF.

The genes are TRBV7-2 and TRBJ2-2; the match to TRBD2 covers 15 bases. The CDR3 length is 18 residues. V shed 5 bases and J 4 bases; nucleotides not matched to a gene: 8. Germline loops: CDR1 SGHTA, CDR2 FQGNSA. CDR3 DNA: TGTGCCAGCAGCCGTCAGGGACTAGCGGGAGGAGGCACCGGGGAGCTGTTTTTT. This codes for CASSRQGLAGGGTGELFF.

CDR3 DNA sequence: TGTGCCAGCACTCACCGGGGGGGCAGCTATGGCTACACCTTC. It yields the protein CASTHRGGSYGYTF. The V gene is TRBV6-1, the J gene TRBJ1-2, with D maybe TRBD1 (6 bases). The length of the CDR3 is 14 residues. The V gene lost 7 bases and the J gene lost 4 bases, with 16 bases spanning the gap. Germline V gene data show CDR1 as MNHNS and CDR2 as SASEGT.

This clone was found a few times. The chain couples TRBV27 to TRBJ2-7; 9 bases align to TRBD1. Germline V gene sequence: CDR1 MNHEY, CDR2 SMNVEV (reference sequence). The J segment lost 3 bases and the V segment lost 2 bases, leaving 5 bases of the junction unmatched. The CDR3 has 15 amino acids. DNA for the CDR3: TGTGCCAGCAGTTTAGACAGGGGGGGGGTCTACGAGCAGTACTTC. Translation: CASSLDRGGVYEQYF.